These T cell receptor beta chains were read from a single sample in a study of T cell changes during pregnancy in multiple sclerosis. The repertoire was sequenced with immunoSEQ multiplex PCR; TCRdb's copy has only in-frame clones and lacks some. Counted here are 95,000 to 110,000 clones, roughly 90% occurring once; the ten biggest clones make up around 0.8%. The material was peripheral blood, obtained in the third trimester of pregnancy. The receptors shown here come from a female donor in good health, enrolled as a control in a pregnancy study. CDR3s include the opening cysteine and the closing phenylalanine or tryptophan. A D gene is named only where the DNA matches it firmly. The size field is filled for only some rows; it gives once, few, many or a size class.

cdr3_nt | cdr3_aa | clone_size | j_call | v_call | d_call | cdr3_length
TGCGCCAGCAGCCCCATTGCAGGTGGACAGCCCCAGCATTTT | CASSPIAGGQPQHF | . | TRBJ1-5 | TRBV5-1 | . | 14
TGTGTCAGCAGCATCGGGACTACGTCAGAGACCCAGTACTTC | CVSSIGTTSETQYF | . | TRBJ2-5 | TRBV9 | TRBD2 | 14
TGTGCCAGCAGTCCGACAGCCTATAATGAAAAACTGTTTTTT | CASSPTAYNEKLFF | . | TRBJ1-4 | TRBV27 | . | 14
TGTGCCACCAGCAGGGTCAGGGACTATAGCAATCAGCCCCAGCATTTT | CATSRVRDYSNQPQHF | . | TRBJ1-5 | TRBV15 | . | 16
TGTGCCAGCAGCTCACAGGGTGCAGACAACTATGGCTACACCTTC | CASSSQGADNYGYTF | . | TRBJ1-2 | TRBV7-9 | . | 15
TGTGCCACCAGCAGGGACAGACGGTCCTATGGCTACACCTTC | CATSRDRRSYGYTF | . | TRBJ1-2 | TRBV15 | . | 14
TGTGCCAGTCCAGGGGTTTCACCCCTCCACTTT | CASPGVSPLHF | . | TRBJ1-6 | TRBV19 | . | 11
TGCGCCAGCAGCTTAACCAGCGGCACAGATACGCAGTATTTT | CASSLTSGTDTQYF | . | TRBJ2-3 | TRBV5-1 | . | 14
TGTGCCGGGCAGCGGGGGCCACCTCCTAGCGAGCAGTACTTC | CAGQRGPPPSEQYF | . | TRBJ2-7 | TRBV6-1 | TRBD2 | 14
TGTGCCAGCAGTCAACAGCCACCCGGGCGGGGCACTGAAGCTTTCTTT | CASSQQPPGRGTEAFF | . | TRBJ1-1 | TRBV5-5 | . | 16
TGTGCCAGCAGCTTAGTGGGGGCAGGGGGATTGACGCCTGAAGCTTTCTTT | CASSLVGAGGLTPEAFF | . | TRBJ1-1 | TRBV7-6 | TRBD1 | 17
TGTGCCAGCACCCCCCGAACAGGTTGGGATGAGCAGTTCTTC | CASTPRTGWDEQFF | once | TRBJ2-1 | TRBV7-9 | . | 14
TGTGCCAGCTCACCAAGATCGGTCAGGGTGGTCACTGAAGCTTTCTTT | CASSPRSVRVVTEAFF | . | TRBJ1-1 | TRBV18 | . | 16
TGTGCCAGCAGGCTTACTCGGACTGCAACTAATGAAAAACTGTTTTTT | CASRLTRTATNEKLFF | . | TRBJ1-4 | TRBV2 | . | 16
TGTGCCAGCAGCTCTCTACCGGGACTAGCTGTCTACGAGCAGTACTTC | CASSSLPGLAVYEQYF | . | TRBJ2-7 | TRBV7-2 | TRBD2 | 16
TGTGCCAGCAGCCCCCGTTCCCCTGGGGCCAACGTCCTGACTTTC | CASSPRSPGANVLTF | . | TRBJ2-6 | TRBV9 | . | 15
TGCGCCAGCAGCTTGGACAGGGGACTAGCGGGTGAGCAGTACTTC | CASSLDRGLAGEQYF | . | TRBJ2-7 | TRBV5-1 | TRBD2 | 15
TGTGCCAGCAGCCCGAACGGGGGGACAGGCTACTCTGGGGCCAACGTCCTGACTTTC | CASSPNGGTGYSGANVLTF | . | TRBJ2-6 | TRBV9 | . | 19
TGTGCCAGCTCGCAGGGGATGGAGTCACCCCTCCACTTT | CASSQGMESPLHF | . | TRBJ1-6 | TRBV18 | . | 13
TGTGCCAGCAGCTGGGACAGGGACACCGGGGAGCTGTTTTTT | CASSWDRDTGELFF | once | TRBJ2-2 | TRBV9 | TRBD1 | 14
TGTGCCAGCAGCCCAAGACAGGGGGTGGTCGTTAATGAGCAGTTCTTC | CASSPRQGVVVNEQFF | . | TRBJ2-1 | TRBV5-4 | TRBD1 | 16
TGCGCCAGCAGCCAGCCAGGGAACACTGAAGCTTTCTTT | CASSQPGNTEAFF | . | TRBJ1-1 | TRBV4-1 | . | 13
TGTGCCAGCAGCTTAGGGGGGCAGGGCTATGGCTACACCTTC | CASSLGGQGYGYTF | . | TRBJ1-2 | TRBV7-6 | . | 14
TGTGCCAGCAGTTACTCCGACAGGGTTTACACTGAAGCTTTCTTT | CASSYSDRVYTEAFF | . | TRBJ1-1 | TRBV6-6 | TRBD1 | 15
TGTGCCAGCAGTCGAAGACAGGTCGCAGATACGCAGTATTTT | CASSRRQVADTQYF | . | TRBJ2-3 | TRBV6-5 | . | 14
TGTGCCAGCGGTCCCGGGGGGACGGATCAAGAGACCCAGTACTTC | CASGPGGTDQETQYF | . | TRBJ2-5 | TRBV9 | TRBD2 | 15
TGTGCCAGCAGCCTAGGGACTAGCGGGGACTACTACGAGCAGTACTTC | CASSLGTSGDYYEQYF | . | TRBJ2-7 | TRBV14 | TRBD2 | 16
TGCACCAGCAGCCAAGGTGACAGCCCAGATAGCAATCAGCCCCAGCATTTT | CTSSQGDSPDSNQPQHF | . | TRBJ1-5 | TRBV1 | . | 17
TGTGCCAGCAGCGTAGGCGGACAGGGTGGTGAAGCTTTCTTT | CASSVGGQGGEAFF | . | TRBJ1-1 | TRBV9 | TRBD1 | 14
TGTGCCAGCAGTTACGCGTCGACCTACAATGAGCAGTTCTTC | CASSYASTYNEQFF | . | TRBJ2-1 | TRBV6-6 | . | 14
TGCGCCAGCAGCCCGACTAGCGGGGGGGGAGAGACCCAGTACTTC | CASSPTSGGGETQYF | . | TRBJ2-5 | TRBV5-1 | TRBD2 | 15
TGTGCCAGCAGCCCCGGGATAAACACCGGGGAGCTGTTTTTT | CASSPGINTGELFF | once | TRBJ2-2 | TRBV9 | . | 14
TGTGCCAGCAGTGTTCCGGGACTAGGCAACAATGAGCAGTTCTTC | CASSVPGLGNNEQFF | . | TRBJ2-1 | TRBV2 | TRBD2 | 15
TGTGCCAGCAGCCTGACAGGGACAGGGAGGGAAAAACTGTTTTTT | CASSLTGTGREKLFF | once | TRBJ1-4 | TRBV11-2 | TRBD1 | 15
TGTGCCAGCAGCCCCGGGTTGTTTAGCACAGATACGCAGTATTTT | CASSPGLFSTDTQYF | . | TRBJ2-3 | TRBV5-4 | . | 15
TGTGCTAGTGGTTTCGACGACCGGAGAGCTTTCTTT | CASGFDDRRAFF | . | TRBJ1-1 | TRBV12-5 | . | 12
TGTGCCAGCAGCTTAGGGACAGGCGGGAGTGAGCAGTTCTTC | CASSLGTGGSEQFF | . | TRBJ2-1 | TRBV7-3 | . | 14
TGCGCCAGCAGCTTGACCAGCGGGGGGGCGGATGAGCAGTTCTTC | CASSLTSGGADEQFF | once | TRBJ2-1 | TRBV5-1 | TRBD2 | 15
TGTGCCAGCAGCCAACGGGACACGGCCTCTGGGGCCAACGTCCTGACTTTC | CASSQRDTASGANVLTF | . | TRBJ2-6 | TRBV16 | . | 17
TGTGCCAGCAGTGAAGGAGGGGGATACACCGGGGAGCTGTTTTTT | CASSEGGGYTGELFF | . | TRBJ2-2 | TRBV6-1 | . | 15
TGCGCCAGCAGCCAAGATACACAAACTGAAGCTTTCTTT | CASSQDTQTEAFF | . | TRBJ1-1 | TRBV4-3 | . | 13
TGTGCCAGCAGCTTAAATCCTAATTTCGAGCAGTTCTTC | CASSLNPNFEQFF | . | TRBJ2-1 | TRBV7-3 | . | 13
TGTGCCAGTAGCTACCCGGAACAGGGGCCGCGGTTATCTGGGGCCAACGTCCTGACTTTC | CASSYPEQGPRLSGANVLTF | . | TRBJ2-6 | TRBV19 | TRBD1 | 20
TGCAGCGCCGGGCCAGCGGGAGGAAACTACGAGCAGTACTTC | CSAGPAGGNYEQYF | . | TRBJ2-7 | TRBV29-1 | TRBD2 | 14
TGTGCCAGCAGCCCCGGGACAGGGATTCATACGCAGTATTTT | CASSPGTGIHTQYF | . | TRBJ2-3 | TRBV27 | TRBD1 | 14
TGTGCCAGCGGACTAGCCCGAGATACGCAGTATTTT | CASGLARDTQYF | . | TRBJ2-3 | TRBV7-9 | TRBD2 | 12
TGCGCCAGCAGCCAGCCGGGACAGCTCGACGAGCAGTACTTC | CASSQPGQLDEQYF | . | TRBJ2-7 | TRBV5-1 | TRBD1 | 14
TGTGCCAGCAGCTCAGGGGCAACCGGGGAGCTGTTTTTT | CASSSGATGELFF | . | TRBJ2-2 | TRBV7-2 | . | 13
TGTGCCAGCAGCCGGGACAGGGGGAATACTAACTATGGCTACACCTTC | CASSRDRGNTNYGYTF | . | TRBJ1-2 | TRBV11-1 | TRBD1 | 16
TGTGCCAGCAGCTTTTACGGGGGGATCACCTACAATGAGCAGTTCTTC | CASSFYGGITYNEQFF | . | TRBJ2-1 | TRBV7-3 | TRBD2 | 16
TGTGCCAGCAGCTTGCGGGACACCGAAAAACTGTTTTTT | CASSLRDTEKLFF | . | TRBJ1-4 | TRBV5-4 | . | 13
TGTGCTAGCAGCATACTAGCGGGGGGCACAGATACGCAGTATTTT | CASSILAGGTDTQYF | . | TRBJ2-3 | TRBV7-7 | TRBD2 | 15
TGTGCCACTATAAGCTCTCCGGGACAGGGGGTATATGATGGCTACACCTTC | CATISSPGQGVYDGYTF | . | TRBJ1-2 | TRBV19 | TRBD1 | 17
TGTGCCACCAGCAGAGTCTTCGTTGGGGCCGGAAACACCATATATTTT | CATSRVFVGAGNTIYF | . | TRBJ1-3 | TRBV15 | . | 16
TGCACCAGCAGCCTTAATAGCGGAAGTTACAATGAGCAGTTCTTC | CTSSLNSGSYNEQFF | . | TRBJ2-1 | TRBV1 | . | 15
TGTGCCAGCAGCTTAGGGGCTAGCAAGGCCTACGAGCAGTACTTC | CASSLGASKAYEQYF | . | TRBJ2-7 | TRBV11-1 | . | 15
TGTGCCAGCTCACCATACCAGAACGCCAATCAGCCCCAGCATTTT | CASSPYQNANQPQHF | . | TRBJ1-5 | TRBV18 | . | 15